Given below is one TCR beta chain in context. Antigen specificity is unknown. V dropped 2 bases and J dropped 8 bases, with 12 bases sitting between them. This CDR3 is built from 14 residues. Per the germline V gene, CDR1 is MNHEY and CDR2 is SVGAGI. The time point was: week 23, last vaccination. A 20-mer mutant IDH1 peptide at 300 ug was injected subcutaneously with topical imiquimod. This entry is derived from a study of a mutant IDH1 vaccine in newly diagnosed glioma. Generated by immunoSEQ multiplex PCR, the TCRdb table keeps only in-frame clones and is missing some. The sample holds roughly 52,000 clones, about 80% seen once.

The starting material was PBMCs, obtained from a glioma patient whose treatment included an IDH1 peptide vaccine. The clonotype originates from a middle-aged man with glioma. This sequence joins TRBV6-5 and TRBJ1-4, with TRBD1 as a possible D gene (6 bases). In nucleotides, the CDR3 is TGTGCCAGCAGTTACGGGGGGCTGGGAGAAAAACTGTTTTTT. It codes for CASSYGGLGEKLFF.